What follows are 32 T cell receptor beta chains derived from one specimen sequenced in a study of T cells expressing NK-cell markers. Following a re-call of the 5' RACE reads, TCRdb has one entry per CDR3 protein and lacks DNA. The sample has around 260,000 distinct CDR3 sequences; the top ten hold 4% to 4.5%. The specimen sequenced was blood T cells: a sorted CD56 or NKG2C T cell subset, CD4+ or CD8+ T cells, or bulk PBMC T cells (not recorded which). These receptors originate from a woman between 18 and 69 years old in good health.

V and J are TRBV6-1 and TRBJ1-5. The CDR3 contains 12 residues. Looked up from germline, CDR1 is MNHNS and CDR2 is SASEGT. CDR3 in amino acids: CASSDGGQPQHF.

The rearrangement joins TRBV29-1 to TRBJ1-2; as DNA is missing, the TRBD1 call by TCRdb cannot be tested. CDR1 is SQVTM, CDR2 ANQGSEA, per germline. The CDR3 runs to 13 residues. CDR3 in amino acids: CSVEDRRGNGYTF.

The V gene is TRBV12-3 or TRBV12-4, the J gene TRBJ2-3. The CDR3 spans 15 residues. CDR3 amino acids: CASSRLSGRADTQYF.

The rearrangement joins TRBV12-3 or TRBV12-4 to TRBJ2-7; TCRdb lists TRBD2, though no DNA is available to test this call. This CDR3 has 13 residues. The CDR3: CASSQGVVPEQYF.

This chain uses TRBV4-3 with TRBJ2-1. There are 15 residues in the CDR3. Germline CDR1 LGHNA, CDR2 YSLEER. The CDR3: CASSQGLTLYNEQFF.

The genes are TRBV10-3 and TRBJ1-1. This CDR3 has 15 amino acids. Germline lookup yields CDR1 ENHRY and CDR2 SYGVKD. CDR3 protein: CAIEPGPPRDTEAFF.

V gene TRBV4-3 combines with J gene TRBJ1-1. The CDR3 runs 15 residues. Germline lookup yields CDR1 LGHNA and CDR2 YSLEER. The CDR3 region is CASSSGRIMNTEAFF.

This chain uses TRBV29-1 with TRBJ1-5. This CDR3 is 14 amino acids long. Germline V gives CDR1 SQVTM, CDR2 ANQGSEA. The CDR3 sequence is CSVLLGGRNQPQHF.

This chain joins TRBV7-8 and TRBJ1-1. Germline CDR1 SGHVS, CDR2 FQNEAQ. The CDR3 has 14 amino acids. CDR3 protein: CASSLREQNTEAFF.

V gene TRBV11-2 combines with J gene TRBJ2-3; TCRdb proposes TRBD2, but this gene call is untestable without DNA. Germline V gives CDR1 SGHAT, CDR2 FQNNGV. The CDR3 loop spans 14 amino acids. The CDR3 region is CASSLAAGGGTQYF.

This chain links TRBV12-3 or TRBV12-4 with TRBJ2-2; TCRdb's D call of TRBD2 is untestable without DNA. The CDR3 length is 16 residues. The CDR3 loop is CASSPRTRHVPGELFF.

V gene TRBV6-2 or TRBV6-3 combines with J gene TRBJ2-3; TCRdb's assignment of TRBD1 cannot be checked, as there is no DNA. From germline, CDR1 is MNHEY and CDR2 SVGEGT. This CDR3 comprises 15 residues. The chain's CDR3 is CASSEDRDHTDTQYF.

The J gene is TRBJ1-2, the V gene TRBV7-2. This CDR3 contains 12 residues. CDR1 SGHTA and CDR2 FQGNSA come from the germline V gene. The CDR3 protein is CASSFSNYGYTF.

The chain employs TRBV7-2 and TRBJ2-4; TCRdb gives TRBD2 as the D gene, but with no DNA this cannot be confirmed. Germline assignment: CDR1 SGHTA and CDR2 FQGNSA. CDR3 length: 15 residues. The CDR3 region is CASSLEAGVFNIQYF.

The rearrangement links TRBV7-2 to TRBJ1-1; TCRdb's assignment of TRBD1 cannot be checked, as there is no DNA. The V gene's germline CDR1 is SGHTA and CDR2 FQGNSA. CDR3 length: 14 residues. CDR3 protein: CASSLVGGVVEAFF.

The J gene is TRBJ2-1, the V gene TRBV29-1; TCRdb reports TRBD1, a call that lacks DNA to check it against. This CDR3 is built from 16 residues. Germline loops: CDR1 SQVTM, CDR2 ANQGSEA. The chain's CDR3 is CSVEDRGGSPYNEQFF.

The chain has TRBV7-2 and TRBJ1-1; TCRdb calls TRBD1, which cannot be checked without DNA. Germline V lookup: CDR1 SGHTA, CDR2 FQGNSA. The CDR3 runs 15 residues. This chain's CDR3 is CASSPQTGRGTEAFF.

This rearrangement joins TRBV20-1 to TRBJ1-1. The CDR3 consists of 12 residues. Germline V gene lookup returns CDR1 DFQATT and CDR2 SNEGSKA (reference sequence). Here the CDR3 reads CSARSGNTEAFF.

The CDR3 protein is CASFQGLSPLHF. V and J are TRBV5-6 and TRBJ1-6; TCRdb lists TRBD1, though no DNA is available to test this call. The CDR3 spans 12 residues. Germline CDR1 and CDR2: SGHDT and YYEEEE.

The rearrangement uses TRBV6-5 and TRBJ1-1; TCRdb names TRBD1, which stays unverified in the absence of DNA. The length of the CDR3 is 15 residues. The germline V gene has CDR1 MNHEY and CDR2 SVGAGI. CDR3 loop: CASSYGKGARAEAFF.

V gene TRBV7-2 combines with J gene TRBJ2-2; TCRdb designates TRBD2, a call that cannot be tested without DNA. This CDR3 is 16 amino acids long. Germline V gives CDR1 SGHTA, CDR2 FQGNSA. CDR3 protein: CASRSPLAGAPGELFF.

This sequence joins TRBV5-1 and TRBJ1-1; TCRdb gives TRBD1 as the D gene, but with no DNA this cannot be confirmed. The CDR3 extends over 14 amino acids. The V gene's germline CDR1 is SGHRS and CDR2 YFSETQ. The CDR3 loop reads CASSSQGGNTEAFF.

The V gene is TRBV12-3 or TRBV12-4, the J gene TRBJ1-6. The CDR3 totals 11 residues. This chain's CDR3 is CASRRMGYLHF.

The rearrangement uses TRBV19 and TRBJ2-1; no DNA is available, so the TRBD2 call from TCRdb remains unchecked. Per the germline V gene, CDR1 is LNHDA and CDR2 is SQIVND (reference sequence). The CDR3 sequence is 14 residues long. The CDR3 protein is CASREGGPGNEQFF.

The J gene is TRBJ1-5, the V gene TRBV20-1; no DNA is available, so the TRBD1 call from TCRdb remains unchecked. The CDR3 has 16 amino acids. The germline V gene encodes CDR1 DFQATT and CDR2 SNEGSKA (reference sequence). CDR3 sequence reads: CSATKTRGRGNQPQHF.

The chain is built from TRBV12-3 or TRBV12-4 and TRBJ2-3; the TCRdb D gene call, TRBD2, has no DNA to confirm it. This CDR3 region has 14 residues. CDR3 sequence: CASSLRGPTDTQYF.

This rearrangement joins TRBV5-1 to TRBJ2-3; TCRdb's assignment of TRBD1 cannot be checked, as there is no DNA. Germline V lookup: CDR1 SGHRS, CDR2 YFSETQ. This CDR3 contains 13 residues. Here the CDR3 reads CASSGQGPDTQYF. Together with reference TRBV5-1 and TRBJ2-3, the CDR3 gives the full variable domain: KAGVTQTPRYLIKTRGQQVTLSCSPISGHRSVSWYQQTPGQGLQFLFEYFSETQRNKGNFPGRFSGRQFSNSRSEMNVSTLELGDSALYLCASSGQGPDTQYFGPGTRLTVL.

J is TRBJ1-1 and V is TRBV20-1; the D call from TCRdb, TRBD1, cannot be confirmed without DNA. CDR1 and CDR2 from the germline V gene are DFQATT and SNEGSKA (reference sequence). The CDR3 extends over 15 amino acids. CDR3: CSASGTGSMESEAFF.

The chain links TRBV7-2 to TRBJ1-1; the D gene TCRdb calls, TRBD1, cannot be checked with no DNA. CDR1 is SGHTA, CDR2 FQGNSA, per germline. This CDR3 comprises 15 residues. The CDR3 reads CASSRRRDENTEAFF.

This sequence joins TRBV4-3 and TRBJ1-5; TCRdb calls TRBD1, which cannot be checked without DNA. CDR1 is LGHNA, CDR2 YSLEER, per germline. The CDR3 totals 15 residues. This chain's CDR3 is CASSQEAGANQPQHF.

This chain links TRBV6-1 with TRBJ2-1; TCRdb proposes TRBD1, but this gene call is untestable without DNA. Germline assignment: CDR1 MNHNS and CDR2 SASEGT. This CDR3 contains 15 residues. This CDR3 is CASRTGTGTYNEQFF.

The chain recombines TRBV10-3 with TRBJ2-2; as DNA is missing, the TRBD1 call by TCRdb cannot be tested. CDR1 is ENHRY, CDR2 SYGVKD, per germline. The CDR3 covers 14 residues. CDR3 amino acids: CAIGRDRDTGELFF.